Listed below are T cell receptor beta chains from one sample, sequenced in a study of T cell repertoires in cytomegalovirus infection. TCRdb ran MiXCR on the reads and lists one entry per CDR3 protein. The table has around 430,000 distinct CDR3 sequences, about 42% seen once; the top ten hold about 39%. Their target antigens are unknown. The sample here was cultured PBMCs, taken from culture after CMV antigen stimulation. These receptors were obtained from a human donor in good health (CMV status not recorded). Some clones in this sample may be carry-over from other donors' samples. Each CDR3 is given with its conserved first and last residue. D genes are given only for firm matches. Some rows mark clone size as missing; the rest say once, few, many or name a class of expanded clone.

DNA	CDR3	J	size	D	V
TGCGCCAGCAGCCAAGAAAGCGGGCTGAACATGGAGCTGTTTTTT	CASSQESGLNMELFF	TRBJ2-2	NA	NA	TRBV4-3
TGTGCCAGTAGTACCCGGGGTAGCGCCTGGAATGAGCAGTTCTTC	CASSTRGSAWNEQFF	TRBJ2-1	NA	NA	TRBV19
TGTGCCAGCTCCCCTCATCAGGTGCGCACAGATACGCAGTATTTT	CASSPHQVRTDTQYF	TRBJ2-3	NA	NA	TRBV12-3/TRBV12-4
TGTGCCAGCAGCATTCCCTGGGGGACAGGCCACAATGAGCAGTTCTTC	CASSIPWGTGHNEQFF	TRBJ2-1	few	TRBD1	TRBV11-2
TGTGCCAGTAGTATGGCGGGACCGACCGAGCAGTACTTC	CASSMAGPTEQYF	TRBJ2-7	NA	NA	TRBV19
TGTGCCATCAGTGAGGGCGCCGGGAGCGGGATTGAGACCCAGTACTTC	CAISEGAGSGIETQYF	TRBJ2-5	once	TRBD2	TRBV10-3
TGTGCCAGTAGTACCTCGATCAGGGGAGGATCCTACGAGCAGTACTTC	CASSTSIRGGSYEQYF	TRBJ2-7	NA	NA	TRBV19
TGTGCCAGCAGTGAGGGGACATGGTACAATGAGCAGTTCTTC	CASSEGTWYNEQFF	TRBJ2-1	once	NA	TRBV12-3/TRBV12-4
TGTGCCAGCAGTGAGGGGGACTTCCAAGAGACCCAGTACTTC	CASSEGDFQETQYF	TRBJ2-5	NA	NA	TRBV6-2/TRBV6-3
TGTGCCAGCAGCTTTCGTCGCTCTGGAAACACCATATATTTT	CASSFRRSGNTIYF	TRBJ1-3	NA	NA	TRBV7-2
TGTGCCAGTAGTATTGGGTGGGGCGGGCAGCCCCAGCATTTT	CASSIGWGGQPQHF	TRBJ1-5	NA	NA	TRBV19
TGTGCCAGCAGCCGCCGGGACAGGGGAAATGAAAAACTGTTTTTT	CASSRRDRGNEKLFF	TRBJ1-4	NA	TRBD1	TRBV5-4
TGCGCCAGCAGCCAAGATTGGGGGGGTAAACAGTTCTTC	CASSQDWGGKQFF	TRBJ2-1	NA	TRBD2	TRBV4-1